The T cell receptor beta chain described here comes from a study of tumor-infiltrating lymphocytes in primary liver carcinoma. Notes on the study in general: With p = 0.039, the top-250-clone fraction in tumors significantly exceeded that in blood. Detection in all five tumor regions applied to only about 7-24% of top clones.

The CDR3 length is 15 residues. Germline lookup yields CDR1 SGHKS and CDR2 YYEKEE (reference sequence). It was from roughly 20-30 mg of unsorted bulk tissue that RNA and DNA were co-extracted. Viable tumor cell content exceeded 85% in every tumor sample. Worth noting for this clonotype: Its target is unknown. At one end the junction does not follow the germline gene, possibly because of a read error.

Total RNA (about 500 ng) served as template for TCR beta cDNA synthesis primed by a constant-region primer. Investigators got TCR beta libraries out of three nested multiplex PCR rounds, done with slightly modified ARM-PCR. Researchers ran the first two PCR rounds for roughly 10 cycles each with TRBV1-TRBV30 forward primers and a C-beta reverse primer. MiXCR was run by TCRdb on the multiplex PCR reads, yielding one entry per CDR3 protein. The profile shows 100,000 to 150,000 distinct CDR3 sequences, 55% to 75% of them singletons. The chain joins TRBV5-5 to TRBJ2-5, with a possible D match to TRBD1 (6 bases). This clonotype originated in a woman aged 55-70 years with primary liver carcinoma and hepatitis B virus infection. Sequencing was performed on liver tumor tissue from sampling region 3. As for subset: tumor region T3, left-lateral pole. CDR3 sequence (DNA): TGTGCCAGTAGCTTGGGGGCTACGTGGCGAGAGACCCAGTACTTC. It encodes CASSLGATWRETQYF.